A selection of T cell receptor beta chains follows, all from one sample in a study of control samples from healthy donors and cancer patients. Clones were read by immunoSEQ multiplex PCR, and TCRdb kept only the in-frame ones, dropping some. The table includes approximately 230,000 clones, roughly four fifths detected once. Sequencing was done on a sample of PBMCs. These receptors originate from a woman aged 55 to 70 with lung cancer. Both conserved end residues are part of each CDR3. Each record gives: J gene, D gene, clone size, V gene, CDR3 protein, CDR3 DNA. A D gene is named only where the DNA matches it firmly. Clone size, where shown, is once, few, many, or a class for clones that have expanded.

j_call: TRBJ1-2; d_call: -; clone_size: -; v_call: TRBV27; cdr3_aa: CASSRTRASDSGYTF; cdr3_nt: TGTGCCAGCAGTCGGACGAGGGCCTCGGATAGTGGCTACACCTTC
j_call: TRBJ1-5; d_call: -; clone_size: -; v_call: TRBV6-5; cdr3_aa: CASREGAGQPQHF; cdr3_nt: TGTGCCAGCAGAGAGGGCGCTGGTCAGCCCCAGCATTTT
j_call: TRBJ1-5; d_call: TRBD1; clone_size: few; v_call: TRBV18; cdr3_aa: CASSPTGAEPQHF; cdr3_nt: TGTGCCAGCTCACCTACAGGGGCTGAGCCCCAGCATTTT
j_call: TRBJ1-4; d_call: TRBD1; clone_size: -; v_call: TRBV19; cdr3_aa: CASSIRGQGVEKLFF; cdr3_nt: TGTGCCAGTAGTATAAGGGGACAGGGTGTTGAAAAACTGTTTTTT
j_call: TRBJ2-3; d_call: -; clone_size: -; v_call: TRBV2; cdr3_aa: CASSERSRTDTQYF; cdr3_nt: TGTGCCAGCAGTGAAAGGTCCAGAACAGATACGCAGTATTTT
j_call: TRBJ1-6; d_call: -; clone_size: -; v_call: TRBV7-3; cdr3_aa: CASATANSPLHF; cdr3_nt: TGTGCCAGCGCGACCGCCAATTCACCCCTCCACTTT
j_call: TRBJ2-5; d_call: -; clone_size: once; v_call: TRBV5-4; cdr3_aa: CASSFRLGIQETQYF; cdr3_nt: TGTGCCAGCAGCTTTCGTTTGGGGATCCAAGAGACCCAGTACTTC
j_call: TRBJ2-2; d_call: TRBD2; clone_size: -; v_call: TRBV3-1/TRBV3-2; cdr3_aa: CASSQRYSGSRRNTGELFF; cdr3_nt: TGTGCCAGCAGCCAAAGGTATAGCGGGAGCAGAAGGAACACCGGGGAGCTGTTTTTT
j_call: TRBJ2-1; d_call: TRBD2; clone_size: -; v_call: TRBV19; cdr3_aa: CASSDSGRVEQFF; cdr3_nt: TGTGCCAGTAGTGATAGCGGGAGGGTTGAGCAGTTCTTC
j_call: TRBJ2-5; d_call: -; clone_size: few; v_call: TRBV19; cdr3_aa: CASSMSHQETQYF; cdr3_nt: TGTGCCAGTAGTATGTCTCACCAAGAGACCCAGTACTTC
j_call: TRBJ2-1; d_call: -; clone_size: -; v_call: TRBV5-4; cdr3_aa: CASSLGSGEGGTEQFF; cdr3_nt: TGTGCCAGCAGCTTGGGGTCGGGAGAGGGTGGGACTGAGCAGTTCTTC
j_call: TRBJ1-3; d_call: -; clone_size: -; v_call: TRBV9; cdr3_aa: CASSVTWTTGNTIYF; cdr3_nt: TGTGCCAGCAGCGTGACATGGACTACGGGAAACACCATATATTTT
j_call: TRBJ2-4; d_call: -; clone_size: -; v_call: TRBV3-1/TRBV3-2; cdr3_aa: CASSPRELTLAKNIQYF; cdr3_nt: TGTGCCAGCAGCCCGAGAGAACTCACCCTAGCCAAAAACATTCAGTACTTC
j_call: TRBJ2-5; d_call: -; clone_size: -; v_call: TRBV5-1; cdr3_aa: CASRPVANQETQYF; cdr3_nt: TGCGCCAGCAGACCGGTTGCGAACCAAGAGACCCAGTACTTC